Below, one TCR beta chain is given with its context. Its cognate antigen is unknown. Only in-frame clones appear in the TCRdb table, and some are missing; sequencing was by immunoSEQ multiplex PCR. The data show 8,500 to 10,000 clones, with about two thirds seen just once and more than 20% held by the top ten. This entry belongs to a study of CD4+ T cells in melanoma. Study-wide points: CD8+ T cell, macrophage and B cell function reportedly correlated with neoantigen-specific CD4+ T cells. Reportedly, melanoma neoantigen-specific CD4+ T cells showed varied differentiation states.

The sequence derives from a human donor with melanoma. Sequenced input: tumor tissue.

The CDR3 DNA reads TGTGCCAGCAGCTTGAACCGGTCACCCCTCCACTTT. Protein: CASSLNRSPLHF. This chain connects TRBV5-6 to TRBJ1-6; no definite D call. This CDR3 region has 12 residues. The V gene's germline CDR1 is SGHDT and CDR2 YYEEEE. The germline V and J ends were trimmed by 1 base and 10 bases, with 6 bases remaining between them.